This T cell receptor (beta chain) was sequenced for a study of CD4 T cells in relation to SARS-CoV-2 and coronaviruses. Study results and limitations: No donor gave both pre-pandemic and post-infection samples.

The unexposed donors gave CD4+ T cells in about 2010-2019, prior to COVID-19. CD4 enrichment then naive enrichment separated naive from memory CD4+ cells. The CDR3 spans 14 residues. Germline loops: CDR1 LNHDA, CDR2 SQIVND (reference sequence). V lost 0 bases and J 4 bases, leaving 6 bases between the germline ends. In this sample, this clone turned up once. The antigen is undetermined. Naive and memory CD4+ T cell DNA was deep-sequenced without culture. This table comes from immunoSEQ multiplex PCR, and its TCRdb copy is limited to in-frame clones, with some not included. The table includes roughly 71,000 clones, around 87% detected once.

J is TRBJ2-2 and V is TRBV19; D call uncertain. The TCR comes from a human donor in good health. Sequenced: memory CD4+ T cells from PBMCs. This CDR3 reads CASSIDPGTGELFF. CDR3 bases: TGTGCCAGTAGTATAGATCCGGGCACCGGGGAGCTGTTTTTT.